Listed below are T cell receptor beta chains from one sample, sequenced in a study of T cell repertoires in cytomegalovirus infection. These receptors have no known antigen. TCRdb analysed the reads with MiXCR anew, one entry per CDR3 protein. The table records tens of thousands of distinct CDR3 sequences, 35% to 45% of them present only once. The sequences come from CD8+ T cells from cultured PBMCs, collected from culture after CMV antigen stimulation. These receptor sequences come from a human donor in good health (CMV status not recorded). Some clones in this sample may be carry-over from other donors' samples. The CDR3 runs from the conserved cysteine through the conserved F or W. D genes are given only for firm matches. Clone sizes are given selectively: once, few, many, or a class where the clone is expanded.

J: TRBJ1-2; D: -; size: -; V: TRBV12-3/TRBV12-4; CDR3: CASSFVGYGYGYTF; DNA: TGTGCCAGCAGTTTTGTGGGTTACGGCTATGGCTACACCTTC
J: TRBJ2-5; D: -; size: many; V: TRBV7-8; CDR3: CASRLKLWRSRGEETQYF; DNA: TGTGCCAGCAGGCTAAAACTTTGGCGGAGCAGGGGGGAAGAGACCCAGTACTTC
J: TRBJ2-5; D: -; size: -; V: TRBV5-6; CDR3: CASSREETQYF; DNA: TGTGCCAGCAGCCGCGAAGAGACCCAGTACTTC
J: TRBJ2-3; D: -; size: -; V: TRBV7-2; CDR3: CASTPPDYSTDTQYF; DNA: TGTGCCAGCACCCCGCCAGACTATAGCACAGATACGCAGTATTTT
J: TRBJ1-4; D: -; size: -; V: TRBV14; CDR3: CASSQDGRTTNEKLFF; DNA: TGTGCCAGCAGCCAAGATGGGCGAACAACTAATGAAAAACTGTTTTTT
J: TRBJ2-1; D: TRBD2; size: -; V: TRBV7-2; CDR3: CASRPTSLSNSYNEQFF; DNA: TGTGCCAGCAGACCGACTAGCCTTTCAAATTCCTACAATGAGCAGTTCTTC
J: TRBJ2-7; D: TRBD2; size: many; V: TRBV19; CDR3: CASSKGLAGDEQYF; DNA: TGTGCCAGTAGTAAGGGACTAGCGGGAGATGAGCAGTACTTC
J: TRBJ2-3; D: -; size: -; V: TRBV4-3; CDR3: CASSQGTASTDTQYF; DNA: TGCGCCAGCAGCCAAGGTACAGCCAGCACAGATACGCAGTATTTT
J: TRBJ1-4; D: TRBD1; size: -; V: TRBV12-3/TRBV12-4; CDR3: CASRGTGGLNEKLFF; DNA: TGTGCCAGCAGGGGAACAGGGGGTCTTAATGAAAAACTGTTTTTT
J: TRBJ2-6; D: TRBD2; size: -; V: TRBV6-1; CDR3: CASSESGGSGANVLTF; DNA: TGTGCCAGCAGTGAATCGGGGGGGTCTGGGGCCAACGTCCTGACTTTC
J: TRBJ2-1; D: -; size: -; V: TRBV7-3; CDR3: CASSSGAYNEQFF; DNA: TGTGCCAGCAGCTCAGGAGCCTACAATGAGCAGTTCTTC
J: TRBJ2-3; D: TRBD2; size: few; V: TRBV7-9; CDR3: CASSLGEASGSTDTQYF; DNA: TGTGCCAGCAGCTTAGGTGAAGCTAGCGGGAGCACAGATACGCAGTATTTT
J: TRBJ1-5; D: -; size: -; V: TRBV7-9; CDR3: CASSLGDEGGNQPQHF; DNA: TGTGCCAGCAGCTTGGGGGACGAAGGTGGCAATCAGCCCCAGCATTTT
J: TRBJ2-1; D: TRBD2; size: -; V: TRBV6-5; CDR3: CASSYRVSGRSSSYNEQFF; DNA: TGTGCCAGCAGTTACCGGGTTAGCGGGAGGAGCAGCTCCTACAATGAGCAGTTCTTC
J: TRBJ2-7; D: -; size: -; V: TRBV4-1; CDR3: CASSQDRGSSEQYF; DNA: TGCGCCAGCAGCCAAGATCGAGGCTCATCCGAGCAGTACTTC
J: TRBJ2-7; D: -; size: -; V: TRBV7-9; CDR3: CASSLVGETYEQYF; DNA: TGTGCCAGCAGCTTAGTGGGCGAAACCTACGAGCAGTACTTC
J: TRBJ1-5; D: -; size: many; V: TRBV6-1; CDR3: CASSEWSGGSNQPQHF; DNA: TGTGCCAGCAGTGAATGGTCCGGAGGTAGCAATCAGCCCCAGCATTTT
J: TRBJ2-7; D: TRBD1; size: -; V: TRBV5-1; CDR3: CASSPPGQGSYEQYF; DNA: TGCGCCAGCAGCCCCCCGGGACAGGGTAGCTACGAGCAGTACTTC
J: TRBJ2-3; D: -; size: many; V: TRBV7-2; CDR3: CASSMTLGDTQYF; DNA: TGTGCCAGCAGTATGACCCTCGGAGATACGCAGTATTTT
J: TRBJ2-7; D: TRBD1; size: few; V: TRBV7-2; CDR3: CASSLAGQGRGSYEQYF; DNA: TGTGCCAGCAGCTTAGCTGGACAGGGGCGGGGAAGCTACGAGCAGTACTTC
J: TRBJ2-1; D: -; size: once; V: TRBV25-1; CDR3: CASSEVRTADNEQFF; DNA: TGTGCCAGCAGTGAAGTGAGGACAGCGGACAATGAGCAGTTCTTC
J: TRBJ2-7; D: -; size: -; V: TRBV10-3; CDR3: CAISEPEKAESYEQYF; DNA: TGTGCCATCAGTGAGCCCGAGAAGGCTGAATCCTACGAGCAGTACTTC
J: TRBJ1-2; D: -; size: -; V: TRBV28; CDR3: CASSFVSDYGYTF; DNA: TGTGCCAGCAGTTTCGTTTCCGATTATGGCTACACCTTC
J: TRBJ2-3; D: -; size: -; V: TRBV18; CDR3: CASSPPYGSTDTQYF; DNA: TGTGCCAGCTCACCACCTTACGGAAGCACAGATACGCAGTATTTT
J: TRBJ2-3; D: TRBD1; size: -; V: TRBV7-9; CDR3: CAGRGQGGTDTQYF; DNA: TGTGCCGGTCGCGGACAGGGCGGCACAGATACGCAGTATTTT
J: TRBJ1-3; D: -; size: once; V: TRBV5-1; CDR3: CASSPRGSIYGNTIYF; DNA: TGCGCCAGCAGCCCCAGGGGATCAATTTATGGAAACACCATATATTTT
J: TRBJ2-7; D: -; size: few; V: TRBV12-3/TRBV12-4; CDR3: CASSPHGAGGDEQYF; DNA: TGTGCCAGCAGCCCACATGGGGCCGGAGGAGACGAGCAGTACTTC